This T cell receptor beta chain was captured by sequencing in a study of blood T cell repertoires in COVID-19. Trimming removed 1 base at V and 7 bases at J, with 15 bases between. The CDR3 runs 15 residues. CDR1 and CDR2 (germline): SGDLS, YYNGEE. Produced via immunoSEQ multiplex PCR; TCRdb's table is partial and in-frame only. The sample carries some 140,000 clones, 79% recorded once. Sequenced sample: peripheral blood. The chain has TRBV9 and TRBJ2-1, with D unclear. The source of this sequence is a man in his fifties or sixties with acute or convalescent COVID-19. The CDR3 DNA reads TGTGCCAGCAGCGTAAGCGCTATAGGCGTGAATGAGCAGTTCTTC. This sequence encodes CASSVSAIGVNEQFF.